This T cell receptor beta chain is from a study of shared clonotypes between healthy human individuals (TCRdb year 2020). Notes on the research overall: The cohort comprised a couple of women and three men aged 18 to 49 years. To estimate repertoire size and how much clonotype sharing occurs between individuals, the study deeply sequenced the blood TCR repertoires of about five healthy adults. Different laboratories and diverse techniques were used to prepare libraries and sequence TCR repertoires, to increase sequencing depth and limit assay-specific biases. Per donor, leukapheresis produced somewhere between about 0.9 and 9.5 billion PBMCs. General conclusions and limits of the study: Based on pairwise subsampling, the degree of clonotype sharing among donors was expected to be affected by sequencing depth. The genetic and exposure-history diversity represented was limited by the small number of donors. Only blood was sampled, and tissue TCR repertoires likely differ from those in blood.

Note on this clone: This clone's antigen is unknown. Nothing much larger sits one base from this clone, and base qualities are not available.

Donors were healthy HIV-negative adults with no recently reported acute infections or vaccinations. Every donor was a Caucasian adult living in Nashville, Tennessee, USA. For unsorted samples, 70 million to 95 million PBMCs were counted, and genomic DNA was extracted using the QIAamp DNA Blood Mini kit. Blood was collected by leukapheresis, and PBMCs were isolated by Ficoll-Histopaque density gradient centrifugation and then cryopreserved in liquid nitrogen vapor phase. Using the deep immunoSEQ assay, multiplex PCR amplified TCR CDR3 regions from genomic DNA. Genomic DNA extracted from each cell subset was distributed evenly over all wells of several immunoSEQ 96-well plates, and each plate served as one replicate. For unsorted PBMC, roughly 330 ng genomic DNA, equal to roughly 32,000 T cell genomes, was loaded into each replicate PCR. Unsorted PBMC genomic DNA was sequenced across ten immunoSEQ deep assay plates. Purified libraries were quantified with a Qubit 3.0 fluorometer, sized on a Bioanalyzer 2100, and re-quantified with the KAPA Library Quantification kit. Each immunoSEQ 96-well plate was sequenced on its own single-read 150-cycle Illumina NextSeq 550 flow cell. Per the authors' processing: Because the immunoSEQ output held only junctional sequences and lacked quality scores, the filtering could not match the filtering applied to full-length reads. To assign V/J genes and CDR3, sequences were annotated against IMGT germline references using PyIR, a Python wrapper for IgBLAST v1.9. Reads with weak V/J assignments (E-value above 1e-6), missing CDR3, stop codons, out-of-frame junctions, or ambiguous translated residues were removed. V3J clonotypes were defined by identical inferred V gene, J gene, and CDR3 amino acid sequence. To compute the percentage overlap between repertoires, the number of shared unique clonotypes was divided by the size of the smaller repertoire. Three approaches were used to assess repertoire richness: RTK rarefaction, the Chao1 estimator, and Recon v2.1 estimates of unobserved clonotypes. TCRdb holds this immuneACCESS table with in-frame rearrangements only. Some clones are missing; in checked studies, unresolved V genes explain under half, and the rest has no known cause. That table is the source of V, J and clone size, and D and trimming were worked out from the DNA. The sample yields 450,000 to 500,000 clones; over 65% were counted once. The ten largest clones represent over 10% of the sample.

The origin of this receptor is a woman in her thirties or forties in good health. Some clones in this sample may be carry-over from other donors' samples. Sequencing input: PBMCs.

CDR3 reads: CASSLRGQGAFYGYTF. The nucleotide sequence is TGTGCCAGCAGCTTGCGGGGACAGGGGGCCTTCTATGGCTACACCTTC. This chain is built from TRBV5-8 and TRBJ1-2; TRBD1 matches 12 bases in the middle. The CDR3 runs 16 amino acids, cysteine and phenylalanine included. The retained sequence is limited to the CDR3, 48 bases, with the frame set at the first base. As encoded in the germline V gene, CDR1 is SGHTS while CDR2 is YDEGEE. Compared with germline, V lacks 1 base and J lacks 4 bases; bases without a gene match: 5.